These 4 T cell receptor beta chains share one sample of origin, sequenced in a study of blood T cells in healthy people across ages. Primers used in a second PCR of roughly 6 to 12 cycles were a sample-barcoded 5' primer and a J-beta primer mix. TCRdb recomputed calls from the 5' RACE reads with MiXCR, one row per CDR3 protein. This table has around 800,000 distinct CDR3 sequences, 40% to 65% appearing once. Sequenced material: blood. The source of these receptors is a man of 80 years or more in good health.

This clonotype was counted only a few times. The chain recombines TRBV7-9 with TRBJ2-5; 9 positions match TRBD2. V trimming: 6 bases; J trimming: 3 bases; junction bases outside the gene matches: 8. This CDR3 is 15 amino acids long. CDR1 is SEHNR and CDR2 is FQNEAQ in the germline V gene (reference sequence). The CDR3 DNA follows: TGTGCCAGCAGTCCCGGCAAGCGGGAGGAAGAGACCCAGTACTTC. Translation gives CASSPGKREEETQYF.

Comment on this clonotype: Relative to the germline gene, one junction end is altered; a read error may explain this. J is TRBJ1-2 and V is TRBV7-9, with a weak D call TRBD1 (6 bases). CDR3 length: 18 amino acids. Germline CDR1 reads SEHNR; CDR2 reads FQNEAQ (reference sequence). The CDR3 DNA follows: TGTGCCGGCAGCTCCCTCCGACAGGACGCGAACCTTTACTATGGCTACACCTTC. It encodes CAGSSLRQDANLYYGYTF.

The table lists this clonotype with a few counts. This chain connects TRBV24-1 to TRBJ2-1; TRBD1 matches 8 bases. CDR3 length equals 14 residues. V dropped 3 bases and J dropped 9; count of bases not matched to a gene: 6. Germline V lookup: CDR1 KGHDR, CDR2 SFDVKD. The CDR3 reads CATSDGQGRFEQFF. CDR3 sequence (DNA): TGTGCCACCAGTGATGGACAGGGCCGGTTTGAGCAGTTCTTC.

V and J are TRBV14 and TRBJ2-3; 8 nucleotides agree with TRBD1. Losses at the gene ends were 1 base for V and 2 bases for J; bases not matched to a gene: 5. The CDR3 sequence is 16 residues long. Germline V gene sequence: CDR1 SGHDN, CDR2 FVKESK. The CDR3 protein is CASSQGGQGPTDTQYF. CDR3 sequence (DNA): TGTGCCAGCAGCCAAGGCGGACAGGGACCCACAGATACGCAGTATTTT.